This T cell receptor (beta chain) came from a study of cytomegalovirus exposure and HLA in healthy donors. Broader study findings: In a later analysis, a missense DCLRE1C variant was linked to TCR beta V- and J-gene trimming.

PCR was performed using 60 Vbeta and 13 Jbeta primers. Only in-frame clones appear in the TCRdb table, and some are missing; sequencing was by immunoSEQ multiplex PCR. The sample holds roughly 130,000 clones; more than 60% are singletons and the top ten take around 6%. J was trimmed by 7 bases and V by 4 bases; bases with no gene match: 16. Germline V gene sequence: CDR1 MGHRA, CDR2 YSYEKL. The CDR3 length is 18 residues. In the case of this clone: Its matching antigen is unknown.

The specimen was PBMCs. The chain couples TRBV4-1 to TRBJ2-2; TRBD2 matches 9 bases. This clonotype was sampled from a woman aged 55-69 years in good health and CMV-seronegative. The CDR3, as DNA: TGCGCCAGCAGCCCCCGCGGGGCGGGGGGGCCCTCCGGCGGGGAGCTGTTTTTT. This gives the protein CASSPRGAGGPSGGELFF.